This entry lists 9 T cell receptor beta chains sequenced from one sample in a study of vaccination effects on CD4 cells after COVID-19. Some clones are missing from TCRdb's copy, which holds only in-frame ones; the method was immunoSEQ multiplex PCR. The sample lists roughly 60,000 clones; 55% to 75% were seen once. Investigators separated out CD4+ T cells once approximately 9 days of culture had passed. No cognate antigen is known for these TCRs. The specimen comprised CD4+ T cells from PBMCs cultured without peptide, sampled before COVID-19 vaccination. The receptor source for this set is a human donor who had a prior SARS-CoV-2 infection.

This chain links TRBV5-1 with TRBJ2-5, with a possible D match to TRBD1 (5 bases). Germline-derived CDR1 and CDR2 are SGHRS and YFSETQ. V was shortened by 4 bases and J by 1 base, with 11 bases between the two germline ends. The CDR3 totals 14 residues. DNA of the CDR3: TGCGCCAGCAGCCGCGACGACAGCCAAGAGACCCAGTACTTC. This codes for CASSRDDSQETQYF.

This rearrangement joins TRBV5-1 to TRBJ2-1; 9 nucleotides match TRBD2. With V trimmed by 5 bases and J by 4 bases, 10 bases remained unmatched. The CDR3 runs 16 residues. Germline CDR1 and CDR2: SGHRS and YFSETQ. CDR3 DNA sequence: TGCGCCAGCAGAAACCCAGCGGGGGGTCTATACAATGAGCAGTTCTTC. Its translation is CASRNPAGGLYNEQFF. The variable domain in full, with the rest retrieved from reference TRBV5-1 and TRBJ2-1, is KAGVTQTPRYLIKTRGQQVTLSCSPISGHRSVSWYQQTPGQGLQFLFEYFSETQRNKGNFPGRFSGRQFSNSRSEMNVSTLELGDSALYLCASRNPAGGLYNEQFFGPGTRLTVL.

The rearrangement links TRBV7-2 to TRBJ1-5; tentatively, D is TRBD1 (6 bases). With 2 bases removed from V and 6 bases from J, the gap between germline ends came to 14 bases. CDR1 and CDR2 (germline): SGHTA, FQGNSA. The CDR3 is 15 amino acids. The CDR3 DNA follows: TGTGCCAGCAGCTTAAATACAGGGCGCTCTCAGCCCCAGCATTTT. It yields the protein CASSLNTGRSQPQHF.

DNA of the CDR3: TGCGCCAGCAGCCAAGATCAAGATAGCGGACATCCCTACAATGAGCAGTTCTTC. Its protein is CASSQDQDSGHPYNEQFF. The chain links TRBV4-1 to TRBJ2-1; perhaps TRBD2 as D (6 bases). The CDR3 totals 18 residues. Trimming removed 0 bases at V and 2 bases at J, with 17 bases between. Germline V gene lookup returns CDR1 MGHRA and CDR2 YSYEKL.

This clone is a singleton in its sample. The gene calls are TRBV9 and TRBJ2-2; 10 bases match TRBD2. This CDR3 is 16 amino acids long. The junction had 6 bases not matched to a gene; V was cut back by 0 bases and J by 7 bases. From germline, CDR1 is SGDLS and CDR2 YYNGEE. The CDR3 sequence is CASSVASGSSYGELFF. In DNA form, the CDR3 reads TGTGCCAGCAGCGTAGCTAGCGGGAGTTCGTACGGGGAGCTGTTTTTT.

The chain carries TRBV30 and TRBJ1-1; D is uncertain. The ends were cut back, 3 bases at V and 0 bases at J, with 8 bases in the middle. CDR3 size: 13 residues. Per germline, CDR1 GTSNPN and CDR2 SVGIG (reference sequence). For the CDR3, the DNA is TGTGCCTGGAGAAGGACGGTGAACACTGAAGCTTTCTTT. Protein sequence: CAWRRTVNTEAFF.

V is TRBV5-1 and J is TRBJ2-6, with 8 bases fitting TRBD1. CDR3 size: 15 residues. CDR1 and CDR2 (germline): SGHRS, YFSETQ. Trimming removed 5 bases from V and 2 bases from J; junction bases left unmatched: 3. DNA for the CDR3: TGCGCCAGCAGTCTGGACAGGGCTGGGGCCAACGTCCTGACTTTC. Protein: CASSLDRAGANVLTF.

This clone was found once. V gene TRBV30 combines with J gene TRBJ1-3; 9 positions agree with TRBD1. Germline CDR1 reads GTSNPN; CDR2 reads SVGIG (reference sequence). The CDR3 extends over 15 amino acids. Trimming at V came to 3 bases and at J to 4 bases, leaving 7 bases not matched to a gene. CDR3 in amino acids: CAWRGTGTAGNTIYF. CDR3 nucleotides: TGTGCCTGGAGGGGGACAGGGACTGCGGGAAACACCATATATTTT.

The chain couples TRBV27 to TRBJ1-2; no clear D gene. Germline-derived CDR1 and CDR2 are MNHEY and SMNVEV (reference sequence). V lost 2 bases to trimming and J lost 6 bases, with 10 bases between them. This CDR3 spans 13 amino acids. CDR3 in DNA: TGTGCCAGCAGTTTACAACCGGGAAATGGCTACACCTTC. This codes for CASSLQPGNGYTF.